Included here is one T cell receptor (beta chain) sequence, with context. Its antigen is undetermined. The entry originates in a study of identical twins. Findings and caveats of the study: Beta out-of-frame twin sharing showed a weaker excess.

Using its own MiXCR run on the 5' RACE reads, TCRdb lists one record per CDR3 protein. Of hundreds of thousands of distinct CDR3 sequences detected, 15% to 20% appear once; the ten largest clones hold approximately 14%. The CDR3 sequence is 15 residues long. V dropped 3 bases and J dropped 2 bases, with 14 bases sitting between them. The germline gives CDR1 LGHNA, CDR2 YNFKEQ. The same data also went into a second study, on T cells expressing NK-cell markers.

The J gene is TRBJ2-7, the V gene TRBV4-2; D might be TRBD2 (6 bases). The sequence derives from a woman younger than 30 in good health. Sequences were obtained from PBMCs. Here the CDR3 reads CASSHRDSGTYEQYF. The CDR3 DNA reads TGTGCCAGCAGCCACCGGGACTCCGGGACCTACGAGCAGTACTTC.